Following are 6 T cell receptor beta chains from one sample sequenced in a study of blood T cell repertoires in COVID-19. Some clones are missing from TCRdb's copy, which holds only in-frame ones; the method was immunoSEQ multiplex PCR. Altogether roughly 24,000 clones are present, less than 90% being singletons, with the ten largest covering approximately 25%. Input material: peripheral blood. The receptors come from a man aged 65-85 years with COVID-19, enrolled during active disease.

The chain is built from TRBV11-3 and TRBJ2-1; 10 bases line up with TRBD2. Germline values: CDR1 SGHNT, CDR2 YENEEA. This CDR3 region has 15 residues. V was pared by 5 bases and J by 8 bases, with 9 bases of the junction left unmatched. The CDR3 loop reads CASSHGLAARDEQFF. Written as DNA, the CDR3 is TGTGCCAGCAGCCACGGACTAGCGGCAAGGGATGAGCAGTTCTTC.

This chain links TRBV3-1 (or the pseudogene TRBV3-2) with TRBJ1-1; no firm D call. CDR3 length equals 12 residues. Germline V gene sequence: CDR1 LGHDT, CDR2 YNNKEL (reference sequence). Trimming pared 6 bases from V and 6 bases from J, leaving 11 bases between. Here the CDR3 DNA reads TGTGCCAGCAGTCTCCTCGGTTCTGAAGCTTTCTTT. It encodes CASSLLGSEAFF.

The chain links TRBV10-3 to TRBJ2-3; 14 bases are a match to TRBD2. Per germline, CDR1 ENHRY and CDR2 SYGVKD. The CDR3 is 18 residues long. V shed 11 bases and J 0 bases; nucleotides not matched to a gene: 13. CDR3 residues: CAGGPGLAGGSSTDTQYF. In nucleotides, the CDR3 is TGTGCCGGGGGTCCCGGACTAGCGGGGGGCTCTAGCACAGATACGCAGTATTTT.

The chain carries TRBV21-1 and TRBJ1-5; the D call of TRBD1 is as the table states it, not checked on the DNA. TRBV21-1 is a pseudogene segment. This CDR3 comprises 16 residues. The CDR3 DNA reads as TGTGCCAGCAGCTCCCACCAGGGGGAAGGCAATCAGCCCCAGCATTTT. This encodes CASSSHQGEGNQPQHF.

The J gene is TRBJ1-2, the V gene TRBV30; D is unresolved. Per germline, CDR1 GTSNPN and CDR2 SVGIG (reference sequence). The CDR3 is 11 amino acids. The ends were cut back, 4 bases at V and 4 bases at J, with 7 bases in the middle. This chain's CDR3 is CAWKHVYGYTF. CDR3 in DNA: TGTGCCTGGAAACATGTCTATGGCTACACCTTC.

The rearrangement uses TRBV18 and TRBJ2-1; 8 bases are shared with TRBD1. The CDR3 has 15 amino acids. Losses at the gene ends were 2 bases for V and 0 bases for J; bases not matched to a gene: 0. CDR1 and CDR2 (germline): KGHSH, LQKENI. CDR3 in amino acids: CASSPDRGSYNEQFF. The CDR3 coding sequence is TGTGCCAGCTCACCAGACAGGGGCTCCTACAATGAGCAGTTCTTC.